This T cell receptor beta chain is drawn from a study of PD-1 blockade in classical Hodgkin lymphoma. Overall study: Once every 2 weeks, patients received intravenous nivolumab at 3 mg/kg. Whole-study findings and limits: At baseline, newly diagnosed patients reportedly showed less TCR diversity than healthy donors. Complete responders started with a diversity level that resembled newly diagnosed patients at baseline. Patients who began taking nivolumab under 1 year after ASCT were left out.

Brentuximab vedotin exposure varied among the patients, all of whom had relapsed after autologous stem cell transplantation. The germline gives CDR1 SGDLS, CDR2 YYNGEE. The CDR3 totals 13 residues. Trimming removed 0 bases from V and 6 bases from J, with 6 bases in between. In the case of this clone: The antigen is unknown. This same CDR3 is encoded by further DNA sequences in the sample.

Measured with immunoSEQ multiplex PCR; TCRdb has only the in-frame clones, and not every one. The profile covers 15,000 or so clones, with approximately 77% appearing a single time and less than 25% taken by the ten largest. Sequenced here: peripheral blood mononuclear cells (PBMCs), sampled at baseline. The J gene is TRBJ2-2, the V gene TRBV9; D is unresolved. This sequence originates from a human donor with classical Hodgkin lymphoma. The CDR3, as DNA: TGTGCCAGCAGCGTAGGTGGATCCGGGGAGCTGTTTTTT. It translates to CASSVGGSGELFF. The full variable domain, in which reference TRBV9 and TRBJ2-2 provide the parts outside the CDR3, is DSGVTQTPKHLITATGQRVTLRCSPRSGDLSVYWYQQSLDQGLQFLIQYYNGEERAKGNILERFSAQQFPDLHSELNLSSLELGDSALYFCASSVGGSGELFFGEGSRLTVL.